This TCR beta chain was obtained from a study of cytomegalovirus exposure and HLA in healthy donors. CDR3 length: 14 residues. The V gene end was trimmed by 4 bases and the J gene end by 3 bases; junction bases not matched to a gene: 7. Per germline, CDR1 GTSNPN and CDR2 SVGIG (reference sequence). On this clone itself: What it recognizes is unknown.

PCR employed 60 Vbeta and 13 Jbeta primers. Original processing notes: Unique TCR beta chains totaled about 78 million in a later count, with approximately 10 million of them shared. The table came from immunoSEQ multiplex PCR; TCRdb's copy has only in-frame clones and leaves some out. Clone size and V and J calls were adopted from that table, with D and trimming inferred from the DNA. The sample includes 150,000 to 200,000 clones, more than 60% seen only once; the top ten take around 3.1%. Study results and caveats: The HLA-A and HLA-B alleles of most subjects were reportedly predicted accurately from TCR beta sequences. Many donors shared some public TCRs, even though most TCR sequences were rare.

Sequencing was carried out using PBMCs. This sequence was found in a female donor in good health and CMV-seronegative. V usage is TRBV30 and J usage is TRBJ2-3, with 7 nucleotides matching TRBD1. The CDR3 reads CAWTWGRGTDTQYF. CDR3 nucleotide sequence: TGTGCCTGGACCTGGGGCAGGGGGACAGATACGCAGTATTTT.